This paragraph covers one T cell receptor (beta chain) sequence. Its antigen remains unidentified. These data originate in a study of graft-versus-host responses after intestinal transplantation. Across the whole study: All recipients were given anti-thymocyte globulin induction, and tacrolimus and steroids were then administered for around three years. Overall study results and limits: There were GvH clones found in recipient marrow, and some of them appeared first in ileum or blood.

Generated by immunoSEQ multiplex PCR, the TCRdb table keeps only in-frame clones and is missing some. The profile shows tens of thousands of clones, roughly nine tenths of them singletons. The receptor's source is a human donor who received an intestinal transplant. The specimen was unstimulated CD8+ T cells sorted from spleen or lymph node cells, collected before intestinal transplant.

The CDR3 region has the DNA TGTGCCAGCAGCAAATCGACTGGAGGGCAACTGTTTTTT. It translates to CASSKSTGGQLFF. The genes are TRBV21-1 and TRBJ1-4. TRBV21-1 is deemed a pseudogene. The CDR3 extends over 13 amino acids.